This is a list of T cell receptor beta chains from one sample in a study of blood T cells in healthy people across ages. TCRdb re-derived calls from the 5' RACE reads in MiXCR, one entry per CDR3 protein. The sample includes about 650,000 distinct CDR3 sequences, more than 45% of them seen just once. Material: blood. The origin of the receptors is an elderly woman in good health. The CDR3 runs from the conserved cysteine through the conserved F or W. D genes are given only for firm matches. Clone size, where shown, is once, few, many, or a class for clones that have expanded.

V,D,size,J,DNA,CDR3
TRBV28,TRBD2,-,TRBJ2-2,TGTACCAGCAGTCCCCGGCGGGAGTCCAACACCGGGGAGCTGTTTTTT,CTSSPRRESNTGELFF
TRBV7-9,-,few,TRBJ1-2,TGTGCCAGCAGCTTCGAGGGTTATGGCTACACCTTC,CASSFEGYGYTF
TRBV29-1,-,many,TRBJ2-3,TGCAGCGTTGAGAGCAGTAGCACAGATACGCAGTATTTT,CSVESSSTDTQYF
TRBV11-2,-,once,TRBJ2-7,TGTGCCAGCAGCCCACGGTTCTGGTTGGAATTCTCCTACAATGAGCAGTACTTC,CASSPRFWLEFSYNEQYF
TRBV20-1,-,few,TRBJ2-5,TGCAGTGCTACACCCCCTCAGGGGCCGTACCAAGAGACCCAGTACTTC,CSATPPQGPYQETQYF
TRBV20-1,-,many,TRBJ2-5,TGCAGTGTAGGAACGGGTATTAAAGAGACCCAGTACTTC,CSVGTGIKETQYF
TRBV18,-,-,TRBJ2-5,TGTGCCAGCTCACCACCCGCAGGCAGGCAGACCCAGTACTTC,CASSPPAGRQTQYF
TRBV7-2,-,few,TRBJ2-2,TGTGCCAGCAGCTTAGGCCGAACGAACACCGGGGAGCTGTTTTTT,CASSLGRTNTGELFF
TRBV4-2,TRBD1,-,TRBJ1-4,TGTGCCAGCAGCCGAGACAGGGATACTAATGAAAAACTGTTTTTT,CASSRDRDTNEKLFF
TRBV10-3,-,-,TRBJ2-1,TGTGCCATCAGTGAGTTAAAGAGGCAGCGGACCTACAATGAGCAGTTCTTC,CAISELKRQRTYNEQFF